This T cell receptor (beta chain) was captured in a study of blood T cell repertoires in COVID-19. Only in-frame clones appear in the TCRdb table, and some are missing; sequencing was by immunoSEQ multiplex PCR. The sample shows about 73,000 clones, over 70% of them seen only once. There are 13 residues in the CDR3. V dropped 1 base and J dropped 8 bases, with 11 bases sitting between them. The sequence was obtained from a man older than 75 with active or convalescent COVID-19. The rearrangement links TRBV12-3 or TRBV12-4 to TRBJ1-2; no clear D gene. Sample: peripheral blood. CDR3 loop: CASSLEGSGGYTF. Written as DNA, the CDR3 is TGTGCCAGCAGTTTAGAGGGCTCGGGAGGCTACACCTTC.